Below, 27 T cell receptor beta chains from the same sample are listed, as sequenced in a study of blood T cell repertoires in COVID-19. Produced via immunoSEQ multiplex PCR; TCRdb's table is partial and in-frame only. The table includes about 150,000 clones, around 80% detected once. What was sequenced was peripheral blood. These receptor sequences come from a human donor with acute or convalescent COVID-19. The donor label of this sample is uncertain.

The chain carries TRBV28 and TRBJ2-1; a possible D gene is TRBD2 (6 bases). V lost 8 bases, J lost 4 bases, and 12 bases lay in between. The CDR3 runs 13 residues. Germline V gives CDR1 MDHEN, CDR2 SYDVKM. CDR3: CASGTRGYNEQFF. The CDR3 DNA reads TGTGCCAGCGGGACTCGGGGTTACAATGAGCAGTTCTTC.

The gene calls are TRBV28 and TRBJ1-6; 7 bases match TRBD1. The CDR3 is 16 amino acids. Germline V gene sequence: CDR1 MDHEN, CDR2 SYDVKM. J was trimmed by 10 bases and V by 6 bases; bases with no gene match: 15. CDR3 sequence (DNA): TGTGCCAGCAGCCAGACTACCCAAGACAGGGACTCACCCCTCCACTTT. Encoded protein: CASSQTTQDRDSPLHF.

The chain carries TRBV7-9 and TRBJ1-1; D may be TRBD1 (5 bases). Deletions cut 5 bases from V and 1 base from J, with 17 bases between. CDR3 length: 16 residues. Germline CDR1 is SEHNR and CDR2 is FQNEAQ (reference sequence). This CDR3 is CASSSSGNYGNTEAFF. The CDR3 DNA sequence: TGTGCCAGCAGCAGTTCAGGGAATTATGGGAACACTGAAGCTTTCTTT.

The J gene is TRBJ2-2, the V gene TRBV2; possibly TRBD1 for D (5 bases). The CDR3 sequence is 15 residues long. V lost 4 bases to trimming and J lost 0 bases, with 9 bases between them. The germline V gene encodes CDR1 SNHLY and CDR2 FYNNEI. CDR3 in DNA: TGTGCCAGCAGTGGGCTCAGGGCGAACACCGGGGAGCTGTTTTTT. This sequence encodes CASSGLRANTGELFF.

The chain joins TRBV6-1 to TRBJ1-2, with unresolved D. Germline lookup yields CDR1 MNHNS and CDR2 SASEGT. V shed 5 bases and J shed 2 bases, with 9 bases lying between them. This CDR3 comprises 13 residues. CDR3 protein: CASSPTSNYGYTF. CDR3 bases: TGTGCCAGCAGTCCGACATCGAACTATGGCTACACCTTC.

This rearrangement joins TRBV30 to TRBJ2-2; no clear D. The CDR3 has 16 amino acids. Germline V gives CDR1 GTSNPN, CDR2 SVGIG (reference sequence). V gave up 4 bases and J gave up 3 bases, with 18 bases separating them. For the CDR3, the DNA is TGTGCCTGGAAAAAGCTAGGTGAGGTGGACACCGGGGAGCTGTTTTTT. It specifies CAWKKLGEVDTGELFF. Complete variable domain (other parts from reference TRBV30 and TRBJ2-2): SQTIHQWPATLVQPVGSPLSLECTVEGTSNPNLYWYRQAAGRGLQLLFYSVGIGQISSEVPQNLSASRPQDRQFILSSKKLLLSDSGFYLCAWKKLGEVDTGELFFGEGSRLTVL.

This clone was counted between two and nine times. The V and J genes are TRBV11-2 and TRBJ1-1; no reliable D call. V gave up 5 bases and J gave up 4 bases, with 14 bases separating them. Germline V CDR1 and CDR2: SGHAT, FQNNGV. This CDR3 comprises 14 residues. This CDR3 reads CASSVGLIPTEAFF. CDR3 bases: TGTGCCAGCAGCGTCGGTCTCATCCCCACTGAAGCTTTCTTT.

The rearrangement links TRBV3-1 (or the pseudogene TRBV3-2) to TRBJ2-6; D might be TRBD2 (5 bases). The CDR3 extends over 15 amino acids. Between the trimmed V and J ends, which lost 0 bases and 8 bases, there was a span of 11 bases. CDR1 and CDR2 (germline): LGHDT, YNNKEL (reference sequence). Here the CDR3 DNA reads TGTGCCAGCAGCCAAGATTCCGGGATACCCAACGTCCTGACTTTC. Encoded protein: CASSQDSGIPNVLTF.

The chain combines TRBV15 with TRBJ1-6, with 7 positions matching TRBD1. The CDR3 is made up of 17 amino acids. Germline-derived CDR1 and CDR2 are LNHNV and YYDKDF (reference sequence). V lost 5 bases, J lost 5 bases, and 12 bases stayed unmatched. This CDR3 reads CATSRSTGPSHNSPLHF. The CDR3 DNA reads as TGTGCCACCAGCCGTTCGACAGGGCCCAGCCATAATTCACCCCTCCACTTT.

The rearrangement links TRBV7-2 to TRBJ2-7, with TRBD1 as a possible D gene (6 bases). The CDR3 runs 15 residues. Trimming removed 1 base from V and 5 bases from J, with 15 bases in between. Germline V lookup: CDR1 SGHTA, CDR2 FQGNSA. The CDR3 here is CASSLGGQGLNEQYF. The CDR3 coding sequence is TGTGCCAGCAGCTTAGGGGGGCAGGGCTTAAACGAGCAGTACTTC.

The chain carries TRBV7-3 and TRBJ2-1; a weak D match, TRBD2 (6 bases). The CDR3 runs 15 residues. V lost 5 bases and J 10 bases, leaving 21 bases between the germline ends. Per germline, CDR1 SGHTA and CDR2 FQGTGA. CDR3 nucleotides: TGTGCCAGCAGCCTTTCCGGGACCTCCGGAGGGGAGCAGTTCTTC. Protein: CASSLSGTSGGEQFF.

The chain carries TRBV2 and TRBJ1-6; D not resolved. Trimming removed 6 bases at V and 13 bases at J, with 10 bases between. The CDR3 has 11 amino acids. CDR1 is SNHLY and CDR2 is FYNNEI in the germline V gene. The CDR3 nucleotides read TGTGCCAGCAGGGAGACTGGGCCCCTCCACTTT. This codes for CASRETGPLHF.

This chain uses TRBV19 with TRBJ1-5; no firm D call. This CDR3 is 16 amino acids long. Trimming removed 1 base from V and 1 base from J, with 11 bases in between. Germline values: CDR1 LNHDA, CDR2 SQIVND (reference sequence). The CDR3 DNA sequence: TGTGCCAGTAGTATAGGGAGGGATGGAAGCAATCAGCCCCAGCATTTT. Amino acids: CASSIGRDGSNQPQHF.

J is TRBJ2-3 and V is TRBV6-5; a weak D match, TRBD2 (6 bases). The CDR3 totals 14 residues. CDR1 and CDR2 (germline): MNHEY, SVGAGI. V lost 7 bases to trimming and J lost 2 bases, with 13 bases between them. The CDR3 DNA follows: TGTGCCAGCACCCCCGGGGGTCACACAGATACGCAGTATTTT. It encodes CASTPGGHTDTQYF.

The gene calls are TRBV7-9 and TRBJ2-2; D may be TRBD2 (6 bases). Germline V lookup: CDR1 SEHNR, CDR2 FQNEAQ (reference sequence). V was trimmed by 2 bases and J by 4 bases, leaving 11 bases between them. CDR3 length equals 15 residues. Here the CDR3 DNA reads TGTGCCAGCAGCTTAACGGTGGGGGGCACCGGGGAGCTGTTTTTT. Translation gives CASSLTVGGTGELFF.

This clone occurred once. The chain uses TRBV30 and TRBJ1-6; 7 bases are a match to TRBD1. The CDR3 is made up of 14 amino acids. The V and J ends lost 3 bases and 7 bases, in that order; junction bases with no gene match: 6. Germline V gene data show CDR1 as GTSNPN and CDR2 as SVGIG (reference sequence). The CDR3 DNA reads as TGTGCCTGGAGCCCGGGACAGTTGAATTCACCCCTCCACTTT. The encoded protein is CAWSPGQLNSPLHF.

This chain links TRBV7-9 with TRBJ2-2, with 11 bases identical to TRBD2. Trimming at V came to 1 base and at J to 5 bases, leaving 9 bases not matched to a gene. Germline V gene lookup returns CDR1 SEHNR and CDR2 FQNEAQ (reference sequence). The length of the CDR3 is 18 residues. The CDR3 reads CASSLGASGGPRTGELFF. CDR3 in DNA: TGTGCCAGCAGCTTAGGTGCTAGCGGGGGGCCACGGACCGGGGAGCTGTTTTTT.

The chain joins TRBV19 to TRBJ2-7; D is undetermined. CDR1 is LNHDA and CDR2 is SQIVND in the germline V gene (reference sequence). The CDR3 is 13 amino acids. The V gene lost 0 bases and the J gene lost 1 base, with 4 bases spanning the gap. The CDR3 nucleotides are TGTGCCAGTAGTATAGACCGGTCCTACGAGCAGTACTTC. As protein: CASSIDRSYEQYF.

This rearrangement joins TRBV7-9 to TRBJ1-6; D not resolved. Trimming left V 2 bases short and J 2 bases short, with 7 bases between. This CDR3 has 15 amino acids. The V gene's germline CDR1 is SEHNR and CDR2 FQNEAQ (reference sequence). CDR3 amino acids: CASSLSYTYNSPLHF. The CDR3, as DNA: TGTGCCAGCAGCTTATCATACACCTATAATTCACCCCTCCACTTT.

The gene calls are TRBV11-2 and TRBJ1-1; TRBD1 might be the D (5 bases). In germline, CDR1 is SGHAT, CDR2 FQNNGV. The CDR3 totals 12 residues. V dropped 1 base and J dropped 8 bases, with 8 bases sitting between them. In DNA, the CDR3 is TGTGCCAGCAGCTTAGGCAGGGTCGAAGCTTTCTTT. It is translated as CASSLGRVEAFF.

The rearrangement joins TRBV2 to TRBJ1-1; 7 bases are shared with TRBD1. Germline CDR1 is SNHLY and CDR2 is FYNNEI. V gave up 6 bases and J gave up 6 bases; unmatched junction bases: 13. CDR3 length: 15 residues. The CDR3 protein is CASSPLGGGVAEAFF. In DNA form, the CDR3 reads TGTGCCAGCAGCCCCCTAGGGGGCGGGGTCGCTGAAGCTTTCTTT.

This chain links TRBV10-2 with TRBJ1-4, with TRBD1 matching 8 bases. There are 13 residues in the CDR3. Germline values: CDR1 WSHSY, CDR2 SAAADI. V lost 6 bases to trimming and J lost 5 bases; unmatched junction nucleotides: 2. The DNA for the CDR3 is TGCGCCAGCAGGGACAGGGCAAATGAAAAACTGTTTTTT. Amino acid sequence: CASRDRANEKLFF.

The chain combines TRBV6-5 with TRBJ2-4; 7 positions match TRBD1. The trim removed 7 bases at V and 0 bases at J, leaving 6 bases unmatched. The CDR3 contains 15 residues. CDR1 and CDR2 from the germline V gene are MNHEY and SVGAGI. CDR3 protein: CASIRQGQAKNIQYF. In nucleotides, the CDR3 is TGTGCCAGCATCCGACAGGGACAAGCCAAAAACATTCAGTACTTC.

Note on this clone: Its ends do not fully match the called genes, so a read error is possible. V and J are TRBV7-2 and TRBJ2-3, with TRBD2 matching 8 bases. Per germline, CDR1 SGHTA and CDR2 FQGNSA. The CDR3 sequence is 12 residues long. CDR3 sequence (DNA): TGTGCCAGCACTTTATTACGGGGGGGCCACCATTTT. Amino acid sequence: CASTLLRGGHHF.

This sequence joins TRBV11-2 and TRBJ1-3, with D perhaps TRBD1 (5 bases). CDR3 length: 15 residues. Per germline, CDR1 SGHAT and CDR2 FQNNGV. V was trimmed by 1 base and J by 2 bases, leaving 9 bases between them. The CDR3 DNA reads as TGTGCCAGCAGCTTAGGGGGCACCGCTGGAAACACCATATATTTT. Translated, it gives CASSLGGTAGNTIYF.

The CDR3 coding sequence is TGTGCCAGCAGTGAAGGGCGTCACAGGGGGCTGTACGAGCAGTACTTC. This codes for CASSEGRHRGLYEQYF. This rearrangement joins TRBV2 to TRBJ2-7; 9 positions match TRBD1. CDR3 length: 16 residues. The V gene's germline CDR1 is SNHLY and CDR2 FYNNEI. The ends lost 1 base at V and 4 bases at J; junction bases unmatched: 8. Looking up the rest from reference TRBV2 and TRBJ2-7 gives the full variable domain: EPEVTQTPSHQVTQMGQEVILRCVPISNHLYFYWYRQILGQKVEFLVSFYNNEISEKSEIFDDQFSVERPDGSNFTLKIRSTKLEDSAMYFCASSEGRHRGLYEQYFGPGTRLTVT.

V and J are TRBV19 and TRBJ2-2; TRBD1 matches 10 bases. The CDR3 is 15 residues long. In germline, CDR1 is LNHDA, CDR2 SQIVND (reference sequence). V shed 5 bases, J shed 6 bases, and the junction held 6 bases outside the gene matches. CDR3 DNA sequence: TGTGCCAGTAGTCCCTCCGGGACAGGGGCCGGGGAGCTGTTTTTT. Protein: CASSPSGTGAGELFF.